This T cell receptor beta chain was sequenced for a study of fetal regulatory T cell absence and autoimmunity. Study in general: Exocrine pancreas autoimmunity occurred in IPEX patients lacking clinical diabetes.

Study observations and caveats: Antigen-driven pancreatic autoimmunity before birth in IPEX was inferred from oligoclonal enrichment. Compared with cord blood, pancreas showed oligoclonal TCR enrichment, some clones over 80-fold.

To note about this clone: Its matching antigen is unknown.

The assay was immunoSEQ multiplex PCR, and TCRdb's table has in-frame clones only and misses some. The sample yields around 45,000 clones, about 86% seen once. The CDR3 is 12 amino acids. The ends were cut back, 3 bases at V and 7 bases at J, with 6 bases in the middle. Germline assignment: CDR1 SEHNR and CDR2 FQNEAQ (reference sequence). What was sequenced was cord blood. The receptor's source is a newborn boy with IPEX syndrome. The chain uses TRBV7-9 and TRBJ1-4; TRBD1 might be the D (6 bases). The CDR3 region is CASSLTGEKLFF. DNA for the CDR3: TGTGCCAGCAGCTTGACAGGTGAAAAACTGTTTTTT.